The 8 T cell receptor beta chains presented below share a single source sample, sequenced in a study of cytotoxic CD8 clonotypes in ibrutinib-treated CLL. TCRdb keeps only in-frame clones here, not all; method: immunoSEQ multiplex PCR. The table records some 150,000 clones, 65% to 85% of them present only once. Specimen: PBMCs, collected after 36 months of ibrutinib treatment. Receptor source: a human donor with chronic lymphocytic leukemia.

The chain is built from TRBV6-5 and TRBJ2-5; 9 bases agree with TRBD1. This CDR3 spans 14 amino acids. CDR1 and CDR2 (germline): MNHEY, SVGAGI. V lost 3 bases, J lost 6 bases, and 5 bases stayed unmatched. The CDR3 bases are TGTGCCAGCAGTTATACAGGGGGCCCAAAGACCCAGTACTTC. This codes for CASSYTGGPKTQYF.

The gene calls are TRBV6-5 and TRBJ2-7, with a weak D call TRBD1 (5 bases). The CDR3 length is 13 residues. The germline gives CDR1 MNHEY, CDR2 SVGAGI. The V end lost 6 bases, the J end lost 6 bases, and 15 bases lay between the germline ends. The CDR3 is CASRLTALSEQYF. DNA of the CDR3: TGTGCCAGCAGGCTGACAGCTCTCAGCGAGCAGTACTTC.

The V gene is TRBV4-1, the J gene TRBJ2-2; 11 nucleotides align to TRBD2. With 2 bases clipped from V and 1 base from J, the junction kept 3 bases outside the gene matches. Germline V gene lookup returns CDR1 MGHRA and CDR2 YSYEKL. The CDR3 is 17 residues long. The CDR3, as DNA: TGCGCCAGCAGCCAAAAGGGACTAGCGGAGAACACCGGGGAGCTGTTTTTT. It is translated as CASSQKGLAENTGELFF.

This sequence joins TRBV7-9 and TRBJ1-2; perhaps TRBD1 as D (6 bases). This CDR3 spans 14 amino acids. The V gene's germline CDR1 is SEHNR and CDR2 FQNEAQ (reference sequence). V was pared by 1 base and J by 4 bases, with 10 bases between. CDR3 nucleotides: TGTGCCAGCAGCTTAGAACACAGGGTCTATGGCTACACCTTC. This codes for CASSLEHRVYGYTF.

This chain connects TRBV6-5 to TRBJ2-2; D gene ambiguous. Germline assignment: CDR1 MNHEY and CDR2 SVGAGI. V shed 10 bases and J shed 4 bases, with 16 bases lying between them. This CDR3 contains 14 residues. CDR3 residues: CATQTVIPTGELFF. DNA for the CDR3: TGTGCCACCCAGACGGTAATCCCCACCGGGGAGCTGTTTTTT.

This chain joins TRBV7-9 and TRBJ1-4; D unclear. Trimming removed 2 bases at V and 8 bases at J, with 9 bases between. The CDR3 loop spans 13 amino acids. Germline-derived CDR1 and CDR2 are SEHNR and FQNEAQ (reference sequence). CDR3: CASSLSGREKLFF. CDR3 DNA: TGTGCCAGCAGCTTATCGGGGAGGGAAAAACTGTTTTTT.

J is TRBJ1-4 and V is TRBV6-1; the match to TRBD1 covers 7 bases. The ends lost 2 bases at V and 15 bases at J; junction bases unmatched: 12. This CDR3 is built from 14 residues. The germline CDR1 and CDR2 sequences are MNHNS and SASEGT. In nucleotides, the CDR3 is TGTGCCAGCAGTGAACGTGCGAGAGACAGGGAGATGTTTTTT. Its translation: CASSERARDREMFF.

V usage is TRBV7-3 and J usage is TRBJ2-1, with 11 nucleotides matching TRBD2. V gave up 5 bases and J gave up 8 bases; unmatched junction bases: 5. The CDR3 loop spans 14 amino acids. The germline V gene has CDR1 SGHTA and CDR2 FQGTGA. CDR3 DNA sequence: TGTGCCAGCAGCGCAACTAGCGGGAGTTATGAGCAGTTCTTC. This encodes CASSATSGSYEQFF.